One and the same sample provided the 20 T cell receptor beta chains below, sequenced in a study of metastatic and nonmetastatic thyroid tumors. TCRdb called clones again from the PCR reads with MiXCR. The table shows around 50,000 clones, with 22% occurring only once. Patients had received no treatment of any kind before thyroid surgery. Input material: blood. These receptors were obtained from a male donor with papillary thyroid cancer or a benign thyroid nodule (not recorded which). Some clones in this sample may be carry-over from other donors' samples.

This clone was recorded many times. The chain couples TRBV5-6 to TRBJ2-3; 8 bases align to TRBD1. Germline V gene lookup returns CDR1 SGHDT and CDR2 YYEEEE. The trim removed 2 bases at V and 8 bases at J, leaving 13 bases unmatched. This CDR3 has 16 residues. In DNA form, the CDR3 reads TGTGCCAGCAGCTTTCCCGGGACAGGCTCAAGGGGTACGCAGTATTTT. This gives the protein CASSFPGTGSRGTQYF.

At least ten counts were recorded for this clone. V is TRBV15 and J is TRBJ1-6; maybe TRBD1 (5 bases). CDR1 is LNHNV and CDR2 is YYDKDF in the germline V gene (reference sequence). V was shortened by 5 bases and J by 7 bases, with 12 bases between the two germline ends. CDR3 size: 14 residues. CDR3 nucleotide sequence: TGTGCCACCAGCCGGGGGAACAAGAATTCACCCCTCCACTTT. This gives the protein CATSRGNKNSPLHF.

With regard to this clone: A read error is possible here, since a much larger clone lies one base away. The chain couples TRBV6-6 to TRBJ2-7; a possible D gene is TRBD2 (6 bases). CDR1 and CDR2 (germline): MNHNY, SVGAGI (reference sequence). The CDR3 contains 15 residues. CDR3: CASSYAAGPAYGQYF. For the CDR3, the DNA is TGTGCCAGCAGTTACGCGGCGGGGCCTGCCTACGGGCAGTACTTC.

The table lists this clone with a few counts. The chain uses TRBV6-4 and TRBJ2-6; D gene uncertain. V was trimmed by 0 bases and J by 8 bases, leaving 5 bases between them. Per the germline V gene, CDR1 is MRHNA and CDR2 is SNTAGT. This CDR3 spans 13 amino acids. CDR3 in amino acids: CASSDSGSNVLTF. CDR3 DNA: TGTGCCAGCAGTGACTCTGGTTCCAACGTCCTGACTTTC.

This chain joins TRBV4-2 and TRBJ2-7; D might be TRBD2 (6 bases). Germline values: CDR1 LGHNA, CDR2 YNFKEQ. The CDR3 spans 15 residues. Trimming took off 0 bases at V and 1 base at J, with 10 bases between the two ends. The CDR3 DNA is TGTGCCAGCAGCCAAGAGGGCGGGGCTTCCTACGAGCAGTACTTC. It translates to CASSQEGGASYEQYF.

The chain carries TRBV11-1 and TRBJ2-1; the match to TRBD2 covers 14 bases. The CDR3 sequence is 15 residues long. The V segment lost 6 bases and the J segment 6 bases; nucleotides outside the gene matches: 4. Germline V gene lookup returns CDR1 SGHAT and CDR2 FQDESV (reference sequence). The CDR3: CASRRGTSGGNEQFF. DNA for the CDR3: TGTGCCAGCAGGCGCGGGACTAGCGGGGGCAATGAGCAGTTCTTC.

The J gene is TRBJ2-5, the V gene TRBV27, with D unresolved. The ends were cut back, 5 bases at V and 2 bases at J, with 9 bases in the middle. Germline V CDR1 and CDR2: MNHEY, SMNVEV (reference sequence). The CDR3 extends over 13 amino acids. DNA of the CDR3: TGTGCCAGCAGTCCAACCTTACAAGAGACCCAGTACTTC. Amino acids: CASSPTLQETQYF.

This rearrangement joins TRBV18 to TRBJ1-5; D is perhaps TRBD1 (6 bases). The CDR3 loop spans 16 amino acids. The germline V gene encodes CDR1 KGHSH and CDR2 LQKENI. V was cut by 3 bases and J by 2 bases, with 14 bases left in between. The CDR3, as DNA: TGTGCCAGCTCACCTTTCAGGGGAGAGGGCAATCAGCCCCAGCATTTT. As protein: CASSPFRGEGNQPQHF.

This clone was observed at least ten times. A read error may be the cause here, since a much bigger clone is one base away. This chain connects TRBV7-9 to TRBJ1-1; no clear D. The germline V gene has CDR1 SEHNR and CDR2 FQNEAQ (reference sequence). CDR3 length equals 12 residues. The V end was cut by 2 bases, the J end by 4 bases, with 5 bases between. CDR3 residues: CASSLHPTEAFF. CDR3 sequence (DNA): TGTGCCAGCAGCTTACATCCCACTGAAGCTTTCTTT.

This clone showed up many times. Since a much larger clone is just one base distant, this may be a read error. Other DNA sequences in this specimen translate into the identical CDR3. J is TRBJ2-3 and V is TRBV6-1; 12 positions agree with TRBD2. The length of the CDR3 is 16 residues. The V gene end was trimmed by 3 bases and the J gene end by 4 bases; junction bases not matched to a gene: 5. Germline V gene sequence: CDR1 MNHNS, CDR2 SASEGT. The CDR3 is CASSEALAGGPDTQYF. Written as DNA, the CDR3 is TGTGCCAGCAGTGAGGCGCTAGCGGGGGGGCCAGATACGCAGTATTTT.

This clone has at least ten counts. The chain joins TRBV12-3 or TRBV12-4 to TRBJ2-5; no clear D gene. The CDR3 consists of 13 residues. The V gene lost 1 base and the J gene lost 5 bases, with 8 bases spanning the gap. The CDR3 coding sequence is TGTGCCAGCAGTTTAGTCCGGGTGGAGACCCAGTACTTC. It specifies CASSLVRVETQYF.

The table lists this clone with many counts. The V call is TRBV12-3 or TRBV12-4, the J call TRBJ2-3; D unclear. The CDR3 spans 13 residues. V was clipped by 2 bases and J by 4 bases, with 7 bases between them. The CDR3 nucleotides read TGTGCCAGCAGTTTACAGGAACCAGATACGCAGTATTTT. Encoded protein: CASSLQEPDTQYF.

This clone occurred many times. The rearrangement links TRBV3-1 to TRBJ2-5, with a possible D match to TRBD1 (6 bases). The germline gives CDR1 LGHDT, CDR2 YNNKEL (reference sequence). V lost 1 base, J lost 4 bases, and 13 bases lay in between. The CDR3 totals 15 residues. The CDR3 region is CASSQAGARGETQYF. The CDR3 bases are TGTGCCAGCAGCCAAGCAGGGGCTAGGGGAGAGACCCAGTACTTC.

The sample holds many counts of this clone. The rearrangement joins TRBV10-3 to TRBJ2-1; D not certain. Trimming left V 7 bases short and J 5 bases short, with 9 bases between. Germline assignment: CDR1 ENHRY and CDR2 SYGVKD. This CDR3 has 12 residues. DNA of the CDR3: TGTGCCATCACCCAGGATCACAATGAGCAGTTCTTC. Amino acid sequence: CAITQDHNEQFF.

The rearrangement uses TRBV6-1 and TRBJ1-3, with D uncertain. The germline V gene encodes CDR1 MNHNS and CDR2 SASEGT. The CDR3 runs to 15 residues. Trimming pared 6 bases from V and 0 bases from J, leaving 12 bases between. In nucleotides, the CDR3 is TGTGCCAGCAGGCAGTACTGTAACTCTGGAAACACCATATATTTT. It yields the protein CASRQYCNSGNTIYF.

This clone was counted many times. This chain joins TRBV2 and TRBJ2-5, with D tentatively TRBD2 (5 bases). V lost 4 bases to trimming and J lost 2 bases, with 8 bases between them. The CDR3 is made up of 13 amino acids. Germline V gene sequence: CDR1 SNHLY, CDR2 FYNNEI. The CDR3 is CASSAGLQETQYF. As DNA, the CDR3 is TGTGCCAGCAGTGCGGGATTACAAGAGACCCAGTACTTC.

There are many counts of this clone. The chain uses TRBV2 and TRBJ2-3; maybe TRBD2 (5 bases). This CDR3 has 12 amino acids. Germline V gives CDR1 SNHLY, CDR2 FYNNEI. The V end was cut by 6 bases, the J end by 4 bases, with 8 bases between. The CDR3 bases are TGTGCCAGCAGCGCGGGCCCAGATACGCAGTATTTT. Translating gives CASSAGPDTQYF.

The CDR3: CASSPSGGWEQYF. The CDR3, as DNA: TGTGCCAGCTCACCATCCGGGGGTTGGGAGCAGTACTTC. V is TRBV18 and J is TRBJ2-7, with D maybe TRBD2 (6 bases). Germline V gene data show CDR1 as KGHSH and CDR2 as LQKENI. The V end was cut by 2 bases, the J end by 7 bases, with 12 bases between. This CDR3 is 13 amino acids long.

This clone was seen repeatedly, ten times or more. The V call is TRBV29-1, the J call TRBJ2-7; 13 nucleotides line up with TRBD2. Germline assignment: CDR1 SQVTM and CDR2 ANQGSEA. V lost 7 bases and J lost 2; bases outside the gene matches: 8. The CDR3 runs 15 residues. CDR3 in amino acids: CSATSGTSGTYEQYF. The DNA for the CDR3 is TGCAGCGCGACGTCCGGGACTAGCGGGACCTACGAGCAGTACTTC.

The sample holds many counts of this clone. The J gene is TRBJ2-5, the V gene TRBV29-1; D is possibly TRBD1 or TRBD2 (6 bases each). Trimming took 5 bases from V and 4 from J, leaving 11 bases between them. The CDR3 runs to 12 residues. Germline lookup yields CDR1 SQVTM and CDR2 ANQGSEA. The CDR3 region is CSVWGAGETQYF. For the CDR3, the DNA is TGCAGCGTTTGGGGGGCGGGAGAGACCCAGTACTTC. Using reference TRBV29-1 and TRBJ2-5 for the parts outside the CDR3, the full variable domain is SAVISQKPSRDICQRGTSLTIQCQVDSQVTMMFWYRQQPGQSLTLIATANQGSEATYESGFVIDKFPISRPNLTFSTLTVSNMSPEDSSIYLCSVWGAGETQYFGPGTRLLVL.